The table lists the clone carrying this T cell receptor beta chain with many counts. The antigen remains undetermined. The source of the sample is a study of T cell repertoires in cytomegalovirus infection. About the research overall: Public TCR beta signatures were indicative of both CMV infection and a matching HLA type. General study points: Ex vivo, HLA-C-restricted CMV-specific TCR beta clonotypes prevailed over the rest of the response. Summed frequency of shared TCR beta families picked out CMV carriers who also had the relevant HLA.

TCRdb fed the reads into MiXCR, producing one record per CDR3 protein. The data contain approximately 71,000 distinct CDR3 sequences, approximately 3.6% of them seen just once; the ten biggest clones take up 22%. This TCR was recovered from a human donor in good health (CMV status not recorded). Some clones in this sample may be carry-over from other donors' samples. Sequenced: PBMCs.

The chain's CDR3 is CASSLGTDNYGYTF. CDR3 nucleotide sequence: TGTGCCAGCAGCTTGGGGACGGATAACTATGGCTACACCTTC. V gene TRBV7-8 combines with J gene TRBJ1-2; TRBD1 is a possible D gene (5 bases). The V end was cut by 3 bases, the J end by 1 base, with 9 bases between. Germline V CDR1 and CDR2: SGHVS, FQNEAQ. The CDR3 extends over 14 amino acids.